This TCR beta chain was sequenced in a study of T cells after yellow fever vaccination. About this clonotype: Its antigen remains unidentified.

The CDR3 consists of 11 residues. The V end lost 5 bases, the J end lost 6 bases, and 8 bases lay between the germline ends. Germline CDR1 and CDR2: MNHEY and SVGAGI. Template switching by 5'RACE produced TCR cDNA, adding a universal primer site and UMIs. TCRdb called the 5' RACE reads again in MiXCR, with one record for every CDR3 protein. The table lists roughly 250,000 distinct CDR3 sequences, 13% of them singletons. Study-wide points: Post-booster reappearance was seen for most primary-vaccination clones (nearly 97% CD4, about 88% CD8). High-abundance clonotypes from the bulk population could contaminate FACS-sorted repertoires. Overall, a small share of clonotypes was seen in both CD4 and CD8 compartments.

Specimen: CD4+ T cells sorted from PBMCs, collected 45 days after the yellow fever booster vaccination. This TCR derives from a man between 25 and 39 years old who received the YFV17D yellow fever vaccine. The chain recombines TRBV6-5 with TRBJ2-7; D is unclear. CDR3: CASSQTGEQYF. The CDR3 coding sequence is TGTGCCAGCAGTCAGACGGGCGAGCAGTACTTC.